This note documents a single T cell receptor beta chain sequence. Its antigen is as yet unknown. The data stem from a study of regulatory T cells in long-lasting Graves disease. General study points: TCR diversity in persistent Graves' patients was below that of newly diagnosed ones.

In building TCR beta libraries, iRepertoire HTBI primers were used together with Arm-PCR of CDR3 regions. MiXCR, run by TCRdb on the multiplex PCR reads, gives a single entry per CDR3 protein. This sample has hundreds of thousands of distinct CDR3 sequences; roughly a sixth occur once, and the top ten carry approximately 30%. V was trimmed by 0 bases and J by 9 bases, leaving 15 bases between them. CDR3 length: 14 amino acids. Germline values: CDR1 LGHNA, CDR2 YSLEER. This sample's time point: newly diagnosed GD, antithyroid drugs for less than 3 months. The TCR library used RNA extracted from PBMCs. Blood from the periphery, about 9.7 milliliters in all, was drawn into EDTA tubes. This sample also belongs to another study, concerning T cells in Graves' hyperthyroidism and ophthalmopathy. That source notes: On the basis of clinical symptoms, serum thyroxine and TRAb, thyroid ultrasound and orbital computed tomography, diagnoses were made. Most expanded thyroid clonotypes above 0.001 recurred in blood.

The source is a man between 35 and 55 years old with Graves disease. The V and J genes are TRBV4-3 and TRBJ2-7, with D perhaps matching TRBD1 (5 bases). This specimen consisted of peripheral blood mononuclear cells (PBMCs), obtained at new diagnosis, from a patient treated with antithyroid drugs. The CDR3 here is CASSQDGAASRQYF. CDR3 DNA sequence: TGCGCCAGCAGCCAAGATGGGGCAGCGAGCAGGCAGTACTTC.